A selection of T cell receptor beta chains follows, all from one sample in a study of blood T cell repertoires in COVID-19. Clones were sequenced by immunoSEQ multiplex PCR, and TCRdb holds only the in-frame ones, with some missing. This sample has 250,000 to 350,000 clones, with less than 85% found just once. Material: PBMCs or T cells enriched from blood (not recorded which). All receptors derive from a woman aged 50 to 65 who had recovered from COVID-19. The CDR3 runs from the conserved cysteine through the conserved F or W. The D gene is left open where the match is weak. Clone size appears in some rows only: once, few, many, or a class for an expanded clone.

TRBJ1-6	TRBV5-6	many	TRBD1	CASSLTGTGGSPLHF	TGTGCCAGCAGCCTAACCGGGACAGGGGGTTCACCCCTCCACTTT
TRBJ2-7	TRBV7-2	.	.	CASSIPGWPTTYEQYF	TGTGCCAGCAGCATCCCGGGGTGGCCCACTACCTACGAGCAGTACTTC
TRBJ2-7	TRBV5-1	.	TRBD1	CASSLAGGLDEQYF	TGCGCCAGCAGCTTGGCAGGGGGCTTGGATGAGCAGTACTTC
TRBJ1-6	TRBV18	.	.	CASSWAGQLYNSPLHF	TGTGCCAGCTCATGGGCTGGGCAGCTGTATAATTCACCCCTCCACTTT
TRBJ2-5	TRBV19	.	TRBD2	CASSARLATHQETQYF	TGTGCCAGTAGTGCCAGACTAGCTACCCACCAAGAGACCCAGTACTTC
TRBJ1-5	TRBV3-1/TRBV3-2	.	.	CASSHPGGQPQHF	TGTGCCAGCAGCCATCCCGGTGGTCAGCCCCAGCATTTT
TRBJ2-1	TRBV28	.	.	CASMAGYPYNEQFF	TGTGCCAGCATGGCGGGGTACCCCTACAATGAGCAGTTCTTC
TRBJ1-1	TRBV4-1	.	TRBD1	CASSSGQANTEAFF	TGCGCCAGCAGTTCGGGACAGGCGAACACTGAAGCTTTCTTT
TRBJ2-7	TRBV11-3	.	TRBD2	CASSARLAGPSEQYF	TGTGCCAGCAGCGCGAGACTAGCGGGGCCTAGCGAGCAGTACTTC
TRBJ2-7	TRBV27	once	.	CASSSPSYEQYF	TGTGCCAGCAGTTCCCCATCCTACGAGCAGTACTTC
TRBJ1-1	TRBV10-3	.	TRBD1	CAISEYGRGLTDTEAFF	TGTGCCATCAGTGAGTATGGCAGGGGGCTAACGGACACTGAAGCTTTCTTT
TRBJ1-5	TRBV6-2/TRBV6-3	.	TRBD1	CASSWGTGGTQPQHF	TGTGCCAGCAGTTGGGGGACAGGGGGAACTCAGCCCCAGCATTTT
TRBJ1-5	TRBV11-2	.	.	CASSWAAGSNQPQHF	TGTGCCAGCAGCTGGGCGGCGGGGAGCAATCAGCCCCAGCATTTT
TRBJ2-5	TRBV5-4	.	TRBD2	CASSRAGTTTYQYF	TGTGCCAGCAGCCGTGCCGGGACTACAACCTACCAGTACTTC
TRBJ2-3	TRBV6-4	many	TRBD1	CASSDGTGGTDTQYF	TGTGCCAGCAGTGACGGGACAGGGGGCACAGATACGCAGTATTTT
TRBJ1-5	TRBV6-5	.	TRBD1	CASSRTGDNQPQHF	TGTGCCAGCAGCCGGACAGGGGACAATCAGCCCCAGCATTTT
TRBJ2-1	TRBV9	.	TRBD2	CASSVSGGAVGNEQFF	TGTGCCAGCAGCGTAAGCGGGGGGGCCGTGGGCAATGAGCAGTTCTTC
TRBJ1-2	TRBV5-8	.	.	CASSGRGGDANYGYTF	TGTGCCAGCAGCGGGAGAGGCGGGGACGCTAACTATGGCTACACCTTC
TRBJ1-3	TRBV5-1	.	.	CASSLSGWSSGNTIYF	TGCGCCAGCAGCTTGTCCGGTTGGAGCTCTGGAAACACCATATATTTT
TRBJ1-6	TRBV9	.	TRBD1	CASSPLGQGNSPLHF	TGTGCCAGCAGCCCCCTCGGACAGGGAAATTCACCCCTCCACTTT
TRBJ1-5	TRBV6-2/TRBV6-3	.	TRBD1	CASSAGGGYQPQHF	TGTGCCAGCAGTGCCGGAGGGGGCTATCAGCCCCAGCATTTT
TRBJ2-3	TRBV2	few	.	CASRRPSRTDTQYF	TGTGCCAGCAGGAGGCCCAGCCGCACAGATACGCAGTATTTT
TRBJ1-5	TRBV7-3	.	.	CASRGRGGQPQHF	TGTGCCAGCAGGGGGCGAGGGGGTCAGCCCCAGCATTTT
TRBJ2-3	TRBV6-2/TRBV6-3	.	.	CASSSGGIQADTQYF	TGTGCCAGCAGTTCAGGGGGGATTCAGGCAGATACGCAGTATTTT
TRBJ1-2	TRBV18	few	TRBD1	CASSPIFGQGQTNYGYTF	TGTGCCAGCTCACCCATATTCGGACAGGGCCAGACTAACTATGGCTACACCTTC
TRBJ1-2	TRBV19	.	TRBD1	CASSRDRALGGYTF	TGTGCCAGTAGCCGGGACAGGGCCCTTGGTGGCTACACCTTC
TRBJ2-1	TRBV5-5	.	.	CASSLIGEYNEQFF	TGTGCCAGCAGCTTGATCGGGGAGTACAATGAGCAGTTCTTC
TRBJ1-6	TRBV28	.	.	CASNSPGQYNSPLHF	TGTGCCAGCAATTCCCCCGGACAGTATAATTCACCCCTCCACTTT
TRBJ1-1	TRBV5-1	.	TRBD1	CASSWGQGHTEAFF	TGCGCCAGCAGCTGGGGACAGGGCCACACTGAAGCTTTCTTT
TRBJ2-3	TRBV5-4	.	TRBD1	CASSSFRQGATDTQYF	TGTGCCAGCAGCTCCTTTAGACAGGGCGCAACAGATACGCAGTATTTT
TRBJ2-7	TRBV5-1	few	TRBD2	CASKVGTSGRPYEQYF	TGCGCCAGCAAGGTGGGGACTAGCGGTCGGCCCTACGAGCAGTACTTC
TRBJ1-3	TRBV28	.	.	CASGLVFDTIYF	TGTGCCAGCGGGCTTGTTTTCGACACCATATATTTT
TRBJ2-1	TRBV4-2	.	.	CASSQVGGNYNEQFF	TGTGCCAGCAGCCAAGTTGGCGGGAACTACAATGAGCAGTTCTTC
TRBJ2-7	TRBV5-1	once	.	CASSLLFGRGYEQYF	TGCGCCAGCAGCTTGCTCTTCGGCAGGGGATACGAGCAGTACTTC
TRBJ2-3	TRBV19	few	.	CASSIQSTDTQYF	TGTGCCAGTAGTATCCAGAGCACAGATACGCAGTATTTT